These T cell receptor beta chains were read from a single sample in a study of CD8+ T cells in alopecia areata. Libraries were prepared by immunoSEQ multiplex PCR; TCRdb keeps only in-frame clonotypes and omits some of them. The table has about 190,000 clones, around three fifths seen once. Sequenced here: CD4+ T cells sorted from blood, sampled at week 0. The receptors stem from a human donor with alopecia areata. Both conserved end residues are part of each CDR3. Fields, in order: V gene, clone size, J gene, D gene, CDR3 DNA, CDR3 protein. The D gene is left open where the match is weak. A clone size is listed for some rows: how often the clone was seen (once, few, many), or a class if it is expanded.

TRBV7-9	-	TRBJ1-4	-	TGTGCCAGCCGGGGGACCGTCAGTGAAAAACTGTTTTTT	CASRGTVSEKLFF
TRBV4-2	-	TRBJ2-1	TRBD1	TGTGCCAGCAGCCAGCCCGGGACAGGGGTAAATGAGCAGTTCTTC	CASSQPGTGVNEQFF
TRBV18	-	TRBJ2-7	-	TGTGCCAGCTCACGAGAGACGAGCTCCTACGAGCAGTACTTC	CASSRETSSYEQYF
TRBV15	-	TRBJ1-2	-	TGTGCCACCAGCAGAGGGACAGCTTACGGCTACACCTTC	CATSRGTAYGYTF
TRBV29-1	-	TRBJ2-2	TRBD1	TGCAGCGTTGTGGTGACAGGGGACGGGACCGGGGAGCTGTTTTTT	CSVVVTGDGTGELFF
TRBV7-2	-	TRBJ1-6	-	TGTGCCGAAGCTCGTGATTCACCCCTCCACTTT	CAEARDSPLHF
TRBV19	once	TRBJ2-7	-	TGTGCCAGTAGTATCCGGGGGCCCACCCTGGAGCAGTACTTC	CASSIRGPTLEQYF
TRBV10-3	many	TRBJ2-6	TRBD1	TGTGCCATCAGTGAGTCGCAGGGGGCGGCTGGGGCCAACGTCCTGACTTTC	CAISESQGAAGANVLTF
TRBV15	-	TRBJ2-5	TRBD1	TGTGCCACCAGCAGCAAGGGGACAGAAGAGACCCAGTACTTC	CATSSKGTEETQYF
TRBV18	-	TRBJ1-2	-	TGTGCCAGCTCACCAGGGACGGTTGGATCCACGGCCCTCTATGGCTACACCTTC	CASSPGTVGSTALYGYTF
TRBV10-3	few	TRBJ2-1	-	TGTGCCACGACGGACAGCTCCTACAATGAGCAGTTCTTC	CATTDSSYNEQFF
TRBV30	-	TRBJ2-5	-	TGTGCCTGGGCAAGGGGGAAGCAAGAGACCCAGTACTTC	CAWARGKQETQYF
TRBV5-1	-	TRBJ1-2	-	TGCGCCAGCAGCTTGGCCATAGACTATGGCTACACCTTC	CASSLAIDYGYTF
TRBV2	-	TRBJ1-5	-	TGTGCCAGCAGTGAGGCTGGGATCAATCAGCCCCAGCATTTT	CASSEAGINQPQHF
TRBV7-2	-	TRBJ2-2	TRBD2	TGTGCCAGCAACAAGGGAGGGGAAAACACCGGGGAGCTGTTTTTT	CASNKGGENTGELFF
TRBV27	-	TRBJ1-5	TRBD1	TGTGCCAGCAGTCCAGGGGGTTCCCATCAGCCCCAGCATTTT	CASSPGGSHQPQHF
TRBV11-3	-	TRBJ1-2	-	TGTGCCAGCAGCCTGGAGACTGACTATGGCTACACCTTC	CASSLETDYGYTF
TRBV29-1	-	TRBJ2-5	TRBD2	TGCAGCGTTGAGACTAGCGGGGGGGCATACGAGACCCAGTACTTC	CSVETSGGAYETQYF
TRBV6-1	few	TRBJ1-6	TRBD1	TGTGCCAGCAGTGAAATACAGGGGGGTAATTCACCCCTCCACTTT	CASSEIQGGNSPLHF
TRBV29-1	few	TRBJ2-5	TRBD1	TGCAGCTCCGGACAGGGCAGCTACCAAGAGACCCAGTACTTC	CSSGQGSYQETQYF
TRBV7-2	-	TRBJ1-5	TRBD1	TGTGCCAGCAGCTCGTATAACAGGGGAGATCAGCCCCAGCATTTT	CASSSYNRGDQPQHF
TRBV25-1	-	TRBJ2-2	-	TGTGCCAGCAGTGAGGGGGCCGGGGAGCTGTTTTTT	CASSEGAGELFF
TRBV2	-	TRBJ2-6	TRBD1	TGTGCCAGCAGTCAGACCGGGACAGGGGCTGGGGCCAACGTCCTGACTTTC	CASSQTGTGAGANVLTF
TRBV29-1	-	TRBJ1-1	TRBD1	TGCAGCGTCGCAGGGGGCTGGGACACTGAAGCTTTCTTT	CSVAGGWDTEAFF
TRBV30	-	TRBJ2-2	-	TGTGCCTGGGGGGAGCCTGGGGCCGGGGAGCTGTTTTTT	CAWGEPGAGELFF
TRBV29-1	few	TRBJ1-1	TRBD1	TGCAGCGTTGCAGGGGGCTCTGAAGCTTTCTTT	CSVAGGSEAFF
TRBV12-5	-	TRBJ2-2	-	TGTGCTAGTGGTTGGTCGGACAGAAACACCGGGGAGCTGTTTTTT	CASGWSDRNTGELFF
TRBV27	few	TRBJ1-2	-	TGTGCCAGCAGTCCAGCCGGACGGACCTATGGCTACACCTTC	CASSPAGRTYGYTF
TRBV29-1	-	TRBJ2-4	-	TGCAGCGTGGCCGGGCAGCCCGCCAATCTAGCCAAAAACATTCAGTACTTC	CSVAGQPANLAKNIQYF
TRBV7-7	once	TRBJ2-5	-	TGTGCTAGCAGCTTAAGGGCGGGACAACAAGAGACCCAGTACTTC	CASSLRAGQQETQYF
TRBV6-1	-	TRBJ2-5	-	TGTGCCAGCAGGACGGACCAGGGGACCCAGTACTTC	CASRTDQGTQYF
TRBV4-1	-	TRBJ2-3	-	TGCGCCAGCGCCCGGAGGGGGAACCCACCCGATACGCAGTATTTT	CASARRGNPPDTQYF
TRBV6-5	-	TRBJ1-2	TRBD1	TGTGCCAGCAGTTACGGTTTGACAGGGGGTGACGGCTACACCTTC	CASSYGLTGGDGYTF
TRBV14	-	TRBJ1-6	-	TGTGCCAGCAGCCCTCGTGGGGCTGCACCCCTCCACTTT	CASSPRGAAPLHF
TRBV14	few	TRBJ2-7	-	TGTGCCAGCAGCCGTACACAGGGAAAGAGGTACTACGAGCAGTACTTC	CASSRTQGKRYYEQYF
TRBV5-6	-	TRBJ2-3	-	TGTGCCAGCAGCTTGCCGTTGACAGGTCGGATCACAGATACGCAGTATTTT	CASSLPLTGRITDTQYF
TRBV20-1	-	TRBJ2-1	-	TGCAGTGCTACTAGAGGGTATGAGCAGTTCTTC	CSATRGYEQFF
TRBV4-2	-	TRBJ1-1	TRBD1	TGTGCCAGCAGCCCACAGGGGGCGAACACTGAAGCTTTCTTT	CASSPQGANTEAFF
TRBV15	-	TRBJ1-5	-	TGTGCCACCAGCAGAGGTTACCAGCCCCAGCATTTT	CATSRGYQPQHF
TRBV6-5	-	TRBJ2-7	-	TGTGCCAGCAATAGTAGGGGGAGGATTGCCTACGAGCAGTACTTC	CASNSRGRIAYEQYF